One T cell receptor beta chain is described in this entry. The specificity of this receptor is unknown. A read error is possible here, since a much larger clone lies one base away. This entry comes from a study of T-cell memory formation after mild COVID-19 (dated by TCRdb to about 2021). Some background on the complete study: Most TCR sequence clusters were specific to one of the two donors. The cohort comprised two young, previously healthy adult volunteers, one female and one male. In two donors, T-cell clones that expanded and contracted after mild COVID-19 were tracked by sequencing TCRalpha and TCRbeta repertoires over time.

Ficoll-Paque density gradient centrifugation was used to isolate PBMCs. Sequencing relied on an Illumina NovaSeq 6000. Using 5'RACE with constant-segment primers, TCRalpha and TCRbeta cDNA libraries were constructed, with sample barcodes and unique molecular identifiers added in the process. Trizol reagent was used to extract RNA from every sample. Libraries were amplified in two PCR steps, with a second sample barcode and Illumina TruSeq adapters added in the second step. Sequencing of the libraries was done on an Illumina NovaSeq, producing 2 x 150 bp paired-end reads. From the authors' description of their analysis: With migec v1.2.7, reads were demultiplexed and then collapsed into UMI-guided consensus sequences. Using mixcr v2.1.11, UMI consensuses were aligned to TRA and TRB V and J templates and then assembled into clonotypes. Expanded or contracted clonotypes were those called significant by both edgeR and NoisET, with noise models trained on biological replicates. For edgeR calls, a false discovery rate-adjusted p below 0.01 and a log2 fold-change threshold of 1 were applied. As an exploratory analysis of dynamics, max-normalized trajectories of the 1000 most abundant clonotypes were examined by PCA with hierarchical clustering. Each responding clone was given a CD4 or CD8 phenotype based on the CD4+ and CD8+ repertoires, which had been sequenced separately. The public reads were reprocessed in TCRdb via fastp at Q25 and MiXCR, keeping in-frame beta chains. Under each unique CDR3 protein, matching rows form one entry showing the most common genes and DNA. The V and J calls follow TCRdb's processing rather than the paper's. Present in this sample are under 250,000 distinct CDR3 sequences, 15% to 19% of which were seen just once. Of the sample, 2.1% is held by the ten largest clones.

Study-level results and caveats: Some responding clones were detected in pre-infection memory, which suggested that pre-existing cross-reactive memory T cells had joined the SARS-CoV-2 response. SARS-CoV-2 specificity of the second-wave clones peaking on day 37 was not confirmed. Contracting CD4+ clones appeared mostly in the CM and EM memory subsets, whereas CD8+ clones were enriched in EMRA. Only a couple of mild cases were covered in the study, and larger cohorts including severe cases with pre-infection samples were considered necessary. From day 15 to 85, contracting clones showed balanced CD4/CD8 phenotypes, whereas a second wave of clones that expanded from day 15 to 37 leaned towards CD4+.

Via the germline V gene, CDR1 is SGHDN and CDR2 FVKESK. V is clipped by 2 bases and J by 1 base, and the sequence between their germline boundaries is 5 bases long. The cysteine opens and the phenylalanine closes a CDR3 of 13 amino acids. Only the CDR3 DNA is retained, 39 bases long and in frame from the first base. Sequencing was done on a sample of PBMCs or a T cell subset sorted from them (not recorded which). The sequence links TRBV14 to TRBJ1-1, with the D segment identity uncertain. The sequence was collected from an adult woman who had mild COVID-19 (a few samples of this study predate the infection). The sample titles of this study are shuffled in the database, so cell type and time point are left out; the donor was told from shared clones. The bases read TGTGCCAGCAGCCAAAACTGGAACACTGAAGCTTTCTTT. It is translated as CASSQNWNTEAFF.